This T cell receptor beta chain was profiled in a study of a mutant IDH1 vaccine in newly diagnosed glioma. About the study: Patients were started on vaccination 4-6 weeks after radiotherapy alone, or with temozolomide cycles. Before enrollment, patients got radiotherapy alone, temozolomide alone, or mostly the combination.

Time point given: week 23, last vaccination. Every single dose of the vaccine, 300 ug of mutant IDH1 20-mer peptide, came with topical imiquimod. About this clone: Antigen unknown.

This table comes from immunoSEQ multiplex PCR, and its TCRdb copy is limited to in-frame clones, with some not included. This sample has 10,000 to 11,000 clones; about 87% occur once, and the top ten carry about 5.2%. The sequence derives from a woman aged 40 to 55 with glioma. Some clones in this sample may be carry-over from other donors' samples. Source: PBMCs, taken from a glioma patient whose treatment included an IDH1 peptide vaccine.

DNA for the CDR3: TGTGCCAGCAGTTCCCCCCGGGGCCTGTACACTGAAGCTTTCTTT. Its translation is CASSSPRGLYTEAFF. The chain has TRBV28 and TRBJ1-1; possibly TRBD1 for D (5 bases). Germline V CDR1 and CDR2: MDHEN, SYDVKM. Deletions cut 4 bases from V and 3 bases from J, with 15 bases between. The CDR3 is 15 residues long. Drawing the rest from reference TRBV28 and TRBJ1-1, the complete variable domain is DVKVTQSSRYLVKRTGEKVFLECVQDMDHENMFWYRQDPGLGLRLIYFSYDVKMKEKGDIPEGYSVSREKKERFSLILESASTNQTSMYLCASSSPRGLYTEAFFGQGTRLTVV.